This T cell receptor (beta chain) comes out of a study of cytomegalovirus exposure and HLA in healthy donors. General study findings and limits: It was only CMV serostatus that was available as immune exposure information. An analysis that was carried out later associated fewer than 20,000 TCR beta sequences with HLA alleles at 0.05 false discovery rate. Fewer N-insertions (relative to the roughly 730-donor mean) were reportedly seen in an Asian-associated ancestry cluster in a later analysis. TCR beta chain V- and J-gene trimming was linked, in a later analysis, to a missense variant in DCLRE1C.

Of note for this clone: No antigen is known for it.

The CDR3 runs 17 residues. V lost 2 bases, J lost 6 bases, and 12 bases stayed unmatched. In germline, CDR1 is MDHEN, CDR2 SYDVKM. The PCR had 60 Vbeta and 13 Jbeta primers. Using immunoSEQ multiplex PCR, the repertoire was profiled, and TCRdb retains in-frame clones only, with some absent. The sample shows under 150,000 clones, less than 90% of them seen only once. V usage is TRBV28 and J usage is TRBJ2-1, with 8 bases that match TRBD2. This sequence was found in a boy aged 2 to 9 in good health and CMV-seronegative. The sequenced material came from PBMCs. CDR3 nucleotide sequence: TGTGCCAGCAGTTTACCCCGACGTAGCGGGACGGCCAATGAGCAGTTCTTC. Its translation: CASSLPRRSGTANEQFF.